This TCR beta chain was sequenced during a study of cytomegalovirus exposure and HLA in healthy donors. Vbeta (60) and Jbeta (13) primers were used in the PCR. Libraries were prepared by immunoSEQ multiplex PCR; TCRdb keeps only in-frame clonotypes and omits some of them. The sample contains around 110,000 clones, over 70% of which appear only once. Trimming cost V 8 bases and J 6 bases; bases outside gene matches: 6. Per the germline V gene, CDR1 is SNHLY and CDR2 is FYNNEI. The CDR3 sequence is 14 residues long. As concerns this clone: Its antigen is unidentified.

Overall study results and limits: Trimming of TCR beta V- and J-genes showed a link, identified in a later analysis, to a missense DCLRE1C variant.

This TCR was sampled from a woman aged 18-30 years in good health and CMV-seronegative. This chain joins TRBV2 and TRBJ2-2; 10 bases are a match to TRBD2. Material for sequencing was PBMCs. CDR3 bases: TGTGCCAGCGGGGAGCGGGGGGGTCCCGGGGAGCTGTTTTTT. It encodes CASGERGGPGELFF.